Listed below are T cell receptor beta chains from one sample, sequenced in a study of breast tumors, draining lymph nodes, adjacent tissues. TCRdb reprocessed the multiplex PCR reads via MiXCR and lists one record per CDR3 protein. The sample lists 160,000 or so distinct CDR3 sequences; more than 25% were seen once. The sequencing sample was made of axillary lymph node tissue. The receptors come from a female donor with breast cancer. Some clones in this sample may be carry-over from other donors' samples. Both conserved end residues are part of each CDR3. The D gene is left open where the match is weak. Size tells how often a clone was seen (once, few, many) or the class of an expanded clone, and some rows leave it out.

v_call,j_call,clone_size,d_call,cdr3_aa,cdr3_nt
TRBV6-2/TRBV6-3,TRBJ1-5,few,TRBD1,CASTPRDRALNQPQHF,TGTGCCAGCACCCCCCGAGACAGGGCCTTAAATCAGCCCCAGCATTTT
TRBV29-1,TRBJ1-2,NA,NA,CSLGSGARGYTF,TGCAGCTTGGGGTCAGGGGCGAGAGGCTACACCTTC
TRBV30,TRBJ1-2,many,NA,CAWSKENYGYTF,TGTGCCTGGAGTAAAGAGAACTATGGCTACACCTTC
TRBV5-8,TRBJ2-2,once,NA,CASSGSRGCAHTGELFF,TGTGCCAGCAGCGGATCCCGCGGTTGCGCGCACACCGGGGAGCTGTTTTTT
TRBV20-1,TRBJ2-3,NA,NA,CSARAGPNNEQYF,TGCAGTGCTAGAGCAGGGCCCAACAATGAGCAGTATTTT
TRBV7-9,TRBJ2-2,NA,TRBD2,CATGLAGVVRTGELFF,TGTGCCACGGGACTAGCGGGAGTGGTGAGAACCGGGGAGCTGTTTTTT
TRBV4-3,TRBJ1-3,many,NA,CASSRDLSGNTIYF,TGCGCCAGCAGCCGAGACCTCTCTGGAAACACCATATATTTT
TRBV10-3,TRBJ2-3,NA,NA,CAISERGNTDTQYF,TGTGCCATCAGTGAGCGGGGAAACACAGATACGCAGTATTTT
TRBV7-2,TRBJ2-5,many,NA,CASRSALRETQYF,TGTGCCAGCCGCAGCGCCCTCAGGGAGACCCAGTACTTC
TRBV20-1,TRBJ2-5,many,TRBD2,CSASTSGIGTQYF,TGCAGTGCTTCGACTAGCGGGATTGGGACCCAGTACTTC
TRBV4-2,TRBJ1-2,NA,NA,CASSQDLSGGYGYTF,TGTGCCAGCAGCCAAGATCTGTCCGGAGGGTATGGCTACACCTTC
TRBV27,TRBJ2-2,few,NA,CASSLPLAGGDTGELFF,TGTGCCAGCAGCCTCCCCCTGGCGGGCGGAGACACCGGGGAGCTGTTTTTT